This is a list of T cell receptor beta chains from one sample in a study of radiation and T cells in renal cell carcinoma. Produced via immunoSEQ multiplex PCR; TCRdb's table is partial and in-frame only. This repertoire shows 100,000 to 150,000 clones, roughly four fifths found once; its top ten account for 5.8%. The material sequenced was blood, taken from a patient whose treatment included radiotherapy and nephrectomy. The receptors derive from a man aged 45-65 years with renal cell carcinoma. The CDR3 runs from the conserved cysteine through the conserved F or W. D genes are given only for firm matches. Size values are once, few and many counts, or a class for expanded clones, and some rows have none.

V gene	D gene	clone size	J gene	CDR3 protein	CDR3 DNA
TRBV10-1	-	few	TRBJ1-5	CASQYQDPITSGYQPQHF	TGCGCCAGCCAATACCAGGACCCCATCACCTCAGGCTATCAGCCCCAGCATTTT
TRBV5-1	TRBD2	-	TRBJ2-5	CASSLFLAGETQYF	TGCGCCAGCAGCTTGTTTCTAGCGGGAGAGACCCAGTACTTC
TRBV2	-	-	TRBJ1-1	CASSRDSAEAFF	TGTGCCAGCAGTCGGGACTCCGCTGAAGCTTTCTTT
TRBV6-9	-	-	TRBJ1-4	CASSYRVLLAGEKLFF	TGTGCCAGCAGTTACAGGGTCCTTCTCGCCGGGGAAAAACTGTTTTTT
TRBV7-2	TRBD1	once	TRBJ2-7	CASSLNTRGSGEQYF	TGTGCCAGCAGCTTAAACACCAGGGGGTCGGGCGAGCAGTACTTC
TRBV10-3	-	-	TRBJ2-5	CAISELNEETQYF	TGTGCCATCAGTGAGCTTAATGAAGAGACCCAGTACTTC
TRBV27	TRBD1	once	TRBJ2-3	CASRRDRVTDTQYF	TGTGCCAGTCGGCGGGACAGGGTCACAGATACGCAGTATTTT
TRBV30	-	-	TRBJ1-1	CACDLRNTEAFF	TGTGCCTGTGACCTAAGGAACACTGAAGCTTTCTTT
TRBV25-1	-	once	TRBJ1-1	CATKGPMNTEAFF	TGTGCCACAAAGGGGCCCATGAACACTGAAGCTTTCTTT
TRBV5-1	-	-	TRBJ1-6	CASSLGTDNSPLHF	TGCGCCAGCAGCTTAGGGACCGACAATTCACCCCTCCACTTT
TRBV4-3	-	-	TRBJ2-5	CASSQDVMGGETQYF	TGCGCCAGCAGCCAAGATGTAATGGGGGGAGAGACCCAGTACTTC
TRBV4-2	TRBD1	-	TRBJ2-7	CASSPLDRDPYEQYF	TGTGCCAGCAGCCCACTCGACAGGGACCCCTACGAGCAGTACTTC
TRBV4-3	TRBD1	-	TRBJ1-2	CASSQAMGQGSIDGYTF	TGCGCCAGCAGCCAAGCGATGGGACAGGGATCCATTGATGGCTACACCTTC
TRBV19	-	-	TRBJ1-5	CASSQDLGGNQPQHF	TGTGCCAGTAGCCAGGACCTAGGTGGGAATCAGCCCCAGCATTTT
TRBV7-2	-	-	TRBJ2-3	CASSFGAGRTDTQYF	TGTGCCAGCAGCTTTGGAGCAGGCCGCACAGATACGCAGTATTTT
TRBV30	-	few	TRBJ1-6	CAWSGQVGDSPLHF	TGTGCCTGGAGCGGCCAGGTTGGCGATTCACCCCTCCACTTT
TRBV13	TRBD1	-	TRBJ1-2	CASRPPTGGGGGYTF	TGTGCCAGCAGACCCCCGACAGGGGGCGGCGGTGGCTACACCTTC
TRBV5-8	TRBD1	once	TRBJ1-1	CASRRDSTGGKAFF	TGTGCCAGCAGGCGGGACAGCACGGGCGGGAAAGCTTTCTTT
TRBV5-1	TRBD2	few	TRBJ2-7	CASSPGTREYEQYF	TGCGCCAGCAGCCCCGGGACTAGGGAATACGAGCAGTACTTC
TRBV7-3	TRBD1	medium-sized	TRBJ1-1	CASSSQGSTEAFF	TGTGCCAGCAGCTCACAGGGGAGCACTGAAGCTTTCTTT
TRBV5-1	-	-	TRBJ2-3	CASSLGVGTDTQYF	TGCGCCAGCAGCTTGGGGGTCGGCACAGATACGCAGTATTTT
TRBV27	-	once	TRBJ2-3	CASSRELVPTQYF	TGTGCCAGCAGCCGAGAACTAGTACCCACGCAGTATTTT
TRBV7-9	TRBD1	-	TRBJ2-2	CASSLQGFYGELFF	TGTGCCAGCAGCCTACAGGGGTTTTACGGGGAGCTGTTTTTT
TRBV5-1	-	-	TRBJ2-7	CASSQADEQYF	TGCGCCAGCAGCCAGGCGGACGAGCAGTACTTC
TRBV19	-	-	TRBJ1-5	CASSIDHGPVNQPQHF	TGTGCCAGTAGTATAGATCACGGGCCCGTCAATCAGCCCCAGCATTTT
TRBV15	-	once	TRBJ1-2	CATSRDQWTDGYTF	TGTGCCACCAGCAGAGATCAGTGGACAGATGGCTACACCTTC
TRBV5-5	-	-	TRBJ1-5	CASSLSGGSNQPQHF	TGTGCCAGCAGCTTGTCTGGGGGTAGCAATCAGCCCCAGCATTTT
TRBV9	-	few	TRBJ1-1	CASSVESVNTEAFF	TGTGCCAGCAGCGTAGAATCAGTGAACACTGAAGCTTTCTTT
TRBV27	-	-	TRBJ2-3	CASSNPGLLTDTQYF	TGTGCCAGCAGTAACCCGGGACTCCTCACAGATACGCAGTATTTT
TRBV4-1	TRBD1	-	TRBJ1-2	CASSREPGQGVRGYTF	TGCGCCAGCAGCCGAGAACCGGGACAGGGAGTAAGGGGCTACACCTTC
TRBV4-2	TRBD2	once	TRBJ2-3	CASSPNPGLANTDTQYF	TGTGCCAGCAGCCCAAATCCGGGACTAGCGAACACAGATACGCAGTATTTT
TRBV6-5	-	-	TRBJ2-7	CASRLTVAYEQYF	TGTGCCAGCAGACTCACGGTGGCATACGAGCAGTACTTC
TRBV7-9	-	-	TRBJ2-2	CASSFRWDTGELFF	TGTGCCAGCAGCTTCCGCTGGGACACCGGGGAGCTGTTTTTT
TRBV5-1	-	once	TRBJ1-3	CASAGGQSGNTIYF	TGCGCCAGCGCCGGCGGGCAATCTGGAAACACCATATATTTT
TRBV2	-	many	TRBJ1-5	CASSERFGGRQPQHF	TGTGCCAGCAGTGAAAGGTTTGGGGGCCGACAGCCCCAGCATTTT
TRBV28	-	few	TRBJ1-5	CASSSEQPQHF	TGTGCCAGCAGTTCCGAGCAGCCCCAGCATTTT
TRBV5-1	-	-	TRBJ2-5	CASSLEETQYF	TGCGCCAGCAGCTTGGAAGAGACCCAGTACTTC
TRBV5-5	-	-	TRBJ2-5	CASSLTGTQETQYF	TGTGCCAGCAGCTTGACGGGGACGCAAGAGACCCAGTACTTC
TRBV7-2	-	-	TRBJ1-3	CASSGGQGGNTIYF	TGTGCCAGCAGCGGGGGGCAGGGTGGAAACACCATATATTTT
TRBV7-9	-	-	TRBJ1-3	CASSLDEGNTIYF	TGTGCCAGCAGCTTGGACGAGGGGAACACCATATATTTT